This T cell receptor (beta chain) was observed in a study of STAT5B mutations in CD4+ large granular lymphocyte leukemia. Assay: immunoSEQ multiplex PCR; the TCRdb copy retains only in-frame clones and omits some. The sample consists of roughly 30,000 clones, less than 75% of them appearing once. CDR3 size: 13 residues. Trimming left V 3 bases short and J 3 bases short, with 12 bases between. CDR1 and CDR2 (germline): SQVTM, ANQGSEA. For this clone: Its antigen is currently unknown.

General study points: Patient CD4-sorted repertoires stayed more clonal than healthy ones after leukemic-clone removal. No patients shared main leukemic clonotypes, though roughly 23% appeared at low frequency elsewhere. Top patient clones used TRBV06 genes more often: 8/27 versus 2/35 in controls.

Buffy coats from healthy blood donors served as controls. This chain uses TRBV29-1 with TRBJ2-7; D is perhaps TRBD1 or TRBD2 (6 bases each). This receptor was obtained from a human donor in good health. The source material was CD4+ T cells from blood buffy coats. CDR3 nucleotide sequence: TGCAGCGTTGATCTAGGGGGAGGCTACGAGCAGTACTTC. This codes for CSVDLGGGYEQYF.